These 24 T cell receptor beta chains were sequenced from one sample in a study of OX40 agonist ivuxolimab in advanced cancers. Profiling relied on immunoSEQ multiplex PCR, and the TCRdb table lists in-frame clones only, not all of them. The sample shows about 83,000 clones, roughly 84% of them seen only once. Sequences were derived from CD4+ or CD8+ T cells sorted from blood, sampled in a trial of the OX40 agonist ivuxolimab. The receptor source for this set is an adult with an advanced solid tumor such as melanoma, head and neck, liver or kidney cancer.

Comment on this clone: An end of the junction does not agree with germline; a read error may underlie this. The rearrangement joins TRBV25-1 to TRBJ2-7, with D hard to call. The CDR3 has 15 amino acids. Germline loops: CDR1 MGHDK, CDR2 SYGVNS. The CDR3 DNA reads as TGTGCCGGCAGTGAATCCAAGAGGAGCTCCTACGAGCAGTACTTC. This codes for CAGSESKRSSYEQYF.

The genes are TRBV7-2 and TRBJ2-2, with D possibly matching TRBD2 (6 bases). V was shortened by 3 bases and J by 4 bases, with 15 bases between the two germline ends. CDR1 is SGHTA, CDR2 FQGNSA, per germline. The CDR3 spans 16 residues. This CDR3 is CASSFYPSAGTGELFF. The CDR3 DNA is TGTGCCAGCAGCTTCTACCCTAGCGCGGGCACCGGGGAGCTGTTTTTT.

The V call is TRBV18, the J call TRBJ1-3; D might be TRBD1 (5 bases). The CDR3 runs to 15 residues. The germline V gene has CDR1 KGHSH and CDR2 LQKENI. V lost 1 base and J 0 bases, leaving 7 bases between the germline ends. The CDR3 protein is CASSPQGNSGNTIYF. CDR3 nucleotides: TGTGCCAGCTCACCACAGGGGAACTCTGGAAACACCATATATTTT.

This chain uses TRBV12-5 with TRBJ2-2; 9 positions agree with TRBD1. The V gene's germline CDR1 is LGHNT and CDR2 FRNRAP. Germline trimming cut 2 bases from V and 6 bases from J; bases unmatched to any gene: 7. The CDR3 covers 16 residues. The CDR3 reads CASGLKGQGRSGELFF. CDR3 DNA: TGTGCTAGTGGTTTGAAGGGACAGGGCCGTTCCGGGGAGCTGTTTTTT.

This sequence joins TRBV7-9 and TRBJ1-1; a possible D gene is TRBD1 (5 bases). This CDR3 has 16 amino acids. The V gene's germline CDR1 is SEHNR and CDR2 FQNEAQ (reference sequence). Trimming removed 5 bases at V and 1 base at J, with 17 bases between. The chain's CDR3 is CASSPSAGGGNTEAFF. The CDR3, as DNA: TGTGCCAGCAGCCCCTCGGCGGGGGGAGGGAACACTGAAGCTTTCTTT.

This CDR3 reads CASSPGDSPLHF. Written as DNA, the CDR3 is TGTGCCAGCAGCCCCGGCGATTCACCCCTCCACTTT. The chain is built from TRBV11-3 and TRBJ1-6; D remains unclear. The CDR3 length is 12 residues. The V gene's germline CDR1 is SGHNT and CDR2 YENEEA. V was pared by 5 bases and J by 8 bases, with 7 bases between.

Note on this clone: Other DNA sequences of this sample code for an identical CDR3. The chain carries TRBV29-1 and TRBJ1-5; D call uncertain. Germline lookup yields CDR1 SQVTM and CDR2 ANQGSEA. The CDR3 is 9 residues long. V was cut by 5 bases and J by 6 bases, with 2 bases left in between. The CDR3 sequence: CSVRQPQHF. The DNA for the CDR3 is TGCAGCGTTCGTCAGCCCCAGCATTTT.

The gene calls are TRBV19 and TRBJ2-7, with D perhaps TRBD2 (7 bases). This CDR3 region has 14 residues. V lost 7 bases, J lost 2 bases, and 15 bases lay in between. Germline V lookup: CDR1 LNHDA, CDR2 SQIVND (reference sequence). The CDR3 reads CASKKAGAPYEQYF. The CDR3, as DNA: TGTGCCAGTAAGAAGGCGGGGGCCCCCTACGAGCAGTACTTC. Together with reference TRBV19 and TRBJ2-7, the CDR3 gives the full variable domain: DGGITQSPKYLFRKEGQNVTLSCEQNLNHDAMYWYRQDPGQGLRLIYYSQIVNDFQKGDIAEGYSVSREKKESFPLTVTSAQKNPTAFYLCASKKAGAPYEQYFGPGTRLTVT.

The rearrangement joins TRBV14 to TRBJ1-1, with D unresolved. This CDR3 is 14 amino acids long. The germline V gene encodes CDR1 SGHDN and CDR2 FVKESK. V gave up 4 bases and J gave up 0 bases, with 9 bases separating them. The CDR3 spells CASSLPGMNTEAFF. CDR3 bases: TGTGCCAGCAGCCTTCCTGGGATGAACACTGAAGCTTTCTTT. Full variable domain (remainder filled in from reference TRBV14 and TRBJ1-1): EAGVTQFPSHSVIEKGQTVTLRCDPISGHDNLYWYRRVMGKEIKFLLHFVKESKQDESGMPNNRFLAERTGGTYSTLKVQPAELEDSGVYFCASSLPGMNTEAFFGQGTRLTVV.

The chain couples TRBV5-3 to TRBJ2-7; D not certain. Being an ORF, TRBV5-3 has a function that is uncertain. The CDR3 length is 15 residues. Trimming left V 4 bases short and J 2 bases short, with 16 bases between. The CDR3 DNA follows: TGTGCCAGAAGCACATTTTGGTGGAACCCCTACGAGCAGTACTTC. Translation: CARSTFWWNPYEQYF.

The V gene is TRBV7-2, the J gene TRBJ2-7; D may be TRBD2 (6 bases). CDR3 length: 15 amino acids. The germline V and J ends were trimmed by 2 bases and 0 bases, with 11 bases remaining between them. CDR1 is SGHTA and CDR2 is FQGNSA in the germline V gene. The CDR3 nucleotides are TGTGCCAGCAGCTTAAAATTCGGGGGCTCCTACGAGCAGTACTTC. Translation gives CASSLKFGGSYEQYF.

CDR3 DNA: TGTGCCAGTAGTACAGGGACAGGGGAGAATACGCAGTATTTT. It translates to CASSTGTGENTQYF. The rearrangement uses TRBV19 and TRBJ2-3; 10 bases map to TRBD1. V lost 4 bases to trimming and J lost 7 bases; unmatched junction nucleotides: 5. The length of the CDR3 is 14 residues. The germline gives CDR1 LNHDA, CDR2 SQIVND (reference sequence).

This chain joins TRBV10-1 and TRBJ2-1; D possibly uses TRBD1 or TRBD2 (5 bases each). This CDR3 is 13 amino acids long. With 2 bases removed from V and 7 bases from J, the gap between germline ends came to 9 bases. The V gene's germline CDR1 is WNHNN and CDR2 SYGVQD (reference sequence). CDR3 amino acids: CASSEHGGNEQFF. The CDR3 DNA follows: TGCGCCAGCAGTGAGCATGGGGGTAATGAGCAGTTCTTC.

This clone was seen only a few times. The chain carries TRBV19 and TRBJ2-1; 14 nucleotides line up with TRBD2. The CDR3 has 18 residues. CDR1 and CDR2 (germline): LNHDA, SQIVND (reference sequence). V shed 4 bases, J shed 4 bases, and the junction held 9 bases outside the gene matches. The CDR3 nucleotides read TGTGCCAGTAGTACCTTCCGGACTAGCGGGAGGAGGTACAATGAGCAGTTCTTC. Its protein is CASSTFRTSGRRYNEQFF.

V and J are TRBV18 and TRBJ1-2, with 9 bases aligning to TRBD1. The J segment lost 7 bases and the V segment lost 2 bases, leaving 2 bases of the junction unmatched. The CDR3 totals 13 residues. Per the germline V gene, CDR1 is KGHSH and CDR2 is LQKENI. CDR3 sequence: CASSPGQGTGYTF. The CDR3 region has the DNA TGTGCCAGCTCACCAGGACAGGGGACTGGCTACACCTTC.

This clone was observed a single time. The chain joins TRBV5-1 to TRBJ1-4; D gene uncertain. CDR1 SGHRS and CDR2 YFSETQ come from the germline V gene. V was clipped by 0 bases and J by 7 bases, with 13 bases between them. The CDR3 covers 15 residues. CDR3 sequence: CASSLGRAPSEKLFF. CDR3 coding DNA: TGCGCCAGCAGCTTGGGTCGGGCCCCTAGTGAAAAACTGTTTTTT.

The chain couples TRBV19 to TRBJ1-2, with D unresolved. Germline CDR1 reads LNHDA; CDR2 reads SQIVND (reference sequence). This CDR3 is built from 14 residues. Trimming removed 6 bases from V and 2 bases from J, with 13 bases in between. The CDR3 DNA follows: TGTGCCAGTAGGAGGGAGAGGTCGAACTATGGCTACACCTTC. It codes for CASRRERSNYGYTF.

The chain combines TRBV6-4 with TRBJ2-1; a possible D gene is TRBD2 (7 bases). This CDR3 is 18 amino acids long. Germline V gene sequence: CDR1 MRHNA, CDR2 SNTAGT. V dropped 2 bases and J dropped 3 bases, with 20 bases sitting between them. CDR3 bases: TGTGCCAGCAGTGACATAGGACTCGAAGGGGGGGGCTACAATGAGCAGTTCTTC. Its translation: CASSDIGLEGGGYNEQFF.

The chain combines TRBV6-1 with TRBJ1-2; 9 positions agree with TRBD1. This CDR3 is built from 15 residues. V shed 0 bases, J shed 6 bases, and the junction held 5 bases outside the gene matches. Germline-derived CDR1 and CDR2 are MNHNS and SASEGT. Here the CDR3 reads CASSEAQGDRDGYTF. As DNA, the CDR3 is TGTGCCAGCAGTGAAGCGCAAGGGGACAGGGATGGCTACACCTTC.

The gene calls are TRBV6-1 and TRBJ2-7; 9 bases map to TRBD2. V was clipped by 4 bases and J by 0 bases; unmatched bases: 4. The CDR3 length is 15 residues. Germline-derived CDR1 and CDR2 are MNHNS and SASEGT. The DNA of the CDR3 is TGTGCCAGCAGTGGTCTAGCGGGGTACTCCTACGAGCAGTACTTC. It is translated as CASSGLAGYSYEQYF.

The CDR3 region has the DNA TGTGCCAGCATCCGGGGGGAGGTTGACACTGAAGCTTTCTTT. This sequence encodes CASIRGEVDTEAFF. The chain joins TRBV2 to TRBJ1-1, with D possibly being TRBD1 (5 bases). Trimming stripped 7 bases from V and 3 bases from J, with 15 bases between. Germline V gene sequence: CDR1 SNHLY, CDR2 FYNNEI. The CDR3 is made up of 14 amino acids.

This sequence joins TRBV29-1 and TRBJ2-1; D gene unclear. V was shortened by 0 bases and J by 3 bases, with 3 bases between the two germline ends. Germline V gene lookup returns CDR1 SQVTM and CDR2 ANQGSEA. The CDR3 is 12 residues long. The DNA of the CDR3 is TGCAGCGTTGAAGATCTCTACAATGAGCAGTTCTTC. Translating gives CSVEDLYNEQFF.

In its sample, this clone is medium-sized. The chain employs TRBV9 and TRBJ1-1; no definite D call. Germline lookup yields CDR1 SGDLS and CDR2 YYNGEE. This CDR3 has 13 residues. Between the trimmed V and J ends, which lost 4 bases and 6 bases, there was a span of 13 bases. The DNA of the CDR3 is TGTGCCAGCAGCCCGGGGTATGATTCTGAAGCTTTCTTT. This encodes CASSPGYDSEAFF.

The V gene is TRBV7-9, the J gene TRBJ1-6; 8 bases are shared with TRBD1. The CDR3 runs to 14 residues. Losses at the gene ends were 5 bases for V and 11 bases for J; bases not matched to a gene: 8. Germline V gives CDR1 SEHNR, CDR2 FQNEAQ (reference sequence). CDR3 nucleotide sequence: TGTGCCAGCAGCCCAGGGGGCCTATCACCACCCCTCCACTTT. Residues: CASSPGGLSPPLHF.